This record concerns one T cell receptor (beta chain) sequence. These data come from a study of T-cell reconstitution after alpha-beta-depleted transplantation in children. Library preparation (for TCRbeta) was performed with unique molecular identifiers. TCRdb redid the calling of the PCR reads with MiXCR, one entry per CDR3 protein. Of 530,000 or so distinct CDR3 sequences listed, 20% to 30% are singletons. The clonotype originates from a boy under two years old with Wiskott-Aldrich syndrome, due to receive a stem cell transplant. The input for sequencing was PBMCs, taken before TCRalphabeta/CD19-depleted stem cell transplant.

DNA for the CDR3: TGTGCCAAAACCGGGACTAGCGGGAGTAGTTCCTACGAGCAGTACTTC. Protein: CAKTGTSGSSSYEQYF. This chain connects TRBV27 to TRBJ2-7; 14 bases are a match to TRBD2. This CDR3 is 16 amino acids long. The trim removed 10 bases at V and 1 base at J, leaving 9 bases unmatched. Germline loops: CDR1 MNHEY, CDR2 SMNVEV (reference sequence).